The rows below give T cell receptor beta chains drawn from one sample of a study of OX40 agonist ivuxolimab in advanced cancers. Clones were sequenced by immunoSEQ multiplex PCR, and TCRdb holds only the in-frame ones, with some missing. The repertoire includes roughly 30,000 clones, roughly 87% of them detected once, and 15% sits in the top ten. The sequencing used CD4+ or CD8+ T cells sorted from blood, collected in a trial of the OX40 agonist ivuxolimab. All receptors come from an adult with an advanced solid tumor such as melanoma, head and neck, liver or kidney cancer. The CDR3 runs from the conserved cysteine through the conserved F or W. The D gene is left open where the match is weak. Rows give clone size only sometimes, using once, few, many, or a class for an expanded clone.

j_call	clone_size	v_call	d_call	cdr3_aa	cdr3_nt
TRBJ1-5	-	TRBV7-9	-	CASSFGGPQHF	TGTGCCAGCAGCTTTGGTGGGCCCCAGCATTTT
TRBJ1-1	-	TRBV6-4	-	CASSQQGNTEAFF	TGTGCCAGCAGTCAACAGGGGAACACTGAAGCTTTCTTT
TRBJ1-2	-	TRBV29-1	-	CSVLDSSYGYTF	TGCAGCGTATTGGACAGCTCCTATGGCTACACCTTC
TRBJ2-1	-	TRBV7-6	-	CASSQTPLYSGYNEQFF	TGTGCCAGCAGCCAAACCCCTCTTTACTCGGGATACAATGAGCAGTTCTTC
TRBJ2-7	-	TRBV28	TRBD2	CASSSKREWTYEQYF	TGTGCCAGCAGCTCCAAGCGGGAGTGGACCTACGAGCAGTACTTC
TRBJ2-1	-	TRBV6-5	-	CASSYSTWSNNEQFF	TGTGCCAGCAGTTACTCGACGTGGAGCAACAATGAGCAGTTCTTC
TRBJ2-7	-	TRBV4-1	-	CASSQDPDSTYEQYF	TGCGCCAGCAGCCAAGATCCCGACAGTACCTACGAGCAGTACTTC
TRBJ2-7	once	TRBV4-1	-	CASSQQDGVYEQYF	TGCGCCAGCAGCCAACAGGACGGGGTTTACGAGCAGTACTTC
TRBJ2-3	few	TRBV7-6	-	CASSYGAGGGTDTQYF	TGTGCCAGCAGCTATGGGGCCGGGGGCGGCACAGATACGCAGTATTTT
TRBJ1-5	-	TRBV2	-	CASSELSPTNQPQHF	TGTGCCAGCAGTGAACTCTCGCCGACCAATCAGCCCCAGCATTTT
TRBJ1-4	-	TRBV7-6	-	CASSSLDEGGSEKLFF	TGTGCCAGCAGCTCGCTAGACGAAGGGGGATCGGAAAAACTGTTTTTT
TRBJ2-5	-	TRBV9	-	CASSVLGAPQETQYF	TGTGCCAGCAGCGTACTGGGGGCGCCGCAAGAGACCCAGTACTTC
TRBJ2-1	-	TRBV6-5	TRBD2	CASSSGTSSYNEQFF	TGTGCCAGCAGTTCCGGGACTAGCTCCTACAATGAGCAGTTCTTC
TRBJ2-2	-	TRBV7-9	TRBD2	CASSLPPREASTGELFF	TGTGCCAGCAGCCTGCCCCCGCGGGAGGCCAGCACCGGGGAGCTGTTTTTT
TRBJ2-1	-	TRBV6-5	TRBD2	CASSTIRAGEQFF	TGTGCCAGCAGTACCATAAGAGCGGGGGAGCAGTTCTTC
TRBJ2-1	once	TRBV5-1	TRBD2	CASSLVGLAGYNEQFF	TGCGCCAGCAGCTTGGTAGGCCTAGCGGGTTACAATGAGCAGTTCTTC
TRBJ2-7	-	TRBV15	TRBD1	CATSADRGRSSYEQYF	TGTGCCACCAGCGCTGACAGGGGGAGATCGTCCTACGAGCAGTACTTC